Listed below are T cell receptor beta chains from one sample, sequenced in a study of shared clonotypes between healthy human individuals. Repertoires were generated with immunoSEQ multiplex PCR, while TCRdb's copy carries only in-frame clones and drops some. The sample holds some 2,000,000 clones; 90% to 95% are singletons and the top ten take 0.13%. Sequenced material: naive CD4+ T cells sorted from blood. The receptors here all came from a man aged 18 to 30 in good health. The CDR3 runs from the conserved cysteine through the conserved F or W. D genes are given only for firm matches.

cdr3_length j_call v_call d_call cdr3_aa cdr3_nt
15 TRBJ1-2 TRBV19 TRBD1 CASSMGTGFYYGYTF TGTGCCAGTAGTATGGGGACAGGTTTCTACTATGGCTACACCTTC
14 TRBJ1-2 TRBV5-1 NA CASSLVPESHGYTF TGCGCCAGCAGCTTGGTTCCAGAATCCCATGGCTACACCTTC
17 TRBJ1-3 TRBV9 NA CASSVAIRGDSGNTIYF TGTGCCAGCAGCGTAGCGATCAGGGGAGACTCTGGAAACACCATATATTTT
15 TRBJ2-7 TRBV11-3 TRBD1 CASRSHSQGAKEQYF TGTGCCAGCAGGTCTCACTCACAGGGGGCGAAAGAGCAGTACTTC
13 TRBJ1-5 TRBV6-6 NA CASSVGEGQPQHF TGTGCCAGCAGCGTGGGGGAGGGTCAGCCCCAGCATTTT
16 TRBJ2-3 TRBV5-1 TRBD1 CASSLEGRGQSDTQYF TGCGCCAGCAGCTTGGAGGGCAGGGGGCAGTCAGATACGCAGTATTTT
16 TRBJ2-5 TRBV28 TRBD2 CASSGTRREGRETQYF TGTGCCAGCAGTGGGACCAGGCGGGAGGGCCGGGAGACCCAGTACTTC
17 TRBJ2-3 TRBV28 NA CASSFWGASSSTDTQYF TGTGCCAGCAGTTTCTGGGGGGCCAGTTCTAGCACAGATACGCAGTATTTT
13 TRBJ2-7 TRBV28 TRBD1 CASLGQVSGEQYF TGTGCCAGCCTGGGACAGGTTTCGGGGGAGCAGTACTTC
14 TRBJ2-2 TRBV6-5 TRBD1 CASRWDRRSGELFF TGTGCCAGCAGATGGGACAGGAGGTCCGGGGAGCTGTTTTTT
15 TRBJ2-3 TRBV4-1 NA CASSQDKQDTDTQYF TGCGCCAGCAGCCAAGATAAACAGGACACAGATACGCAGTATTTT
16 TRBJ1-3 TRBV28 NA CASNNSGQRGGNTIYF TGTGCCAGCAACAACTCGGGCCAACGAGGGGGAAACACCATATATTTT
14 TRBJ1-6 TRBV28 TRBD1 CASSLTGVSSPLHF TGTGCCAGCAGCCTGACAGGGGTCAGCTCACCCCTCCACTTT
13 TRBJ1-6 TRBV10-1 NA CASGHSAGSPLHF TGCGCCAGCGGCCATTCGGCCGGGTCACCCCTCCACTTT